This TCR beta chain derives from a study of blood T cell repertoires in COVID-19. Whole-study context: There were acute and convalescent COVID-19 samples, and they came from the United States, Italy and Spain.

Source study methods: For nucleated cells, counts were estimated from reference gene primer amplification. The table came from immunoSEQ multiplex PCR; TCRdb's copy has only in-frame clones and leaves some out. Clone size and V and J calls were adopted from that table, with D and trimming inferred from the DNA. This sample yields fewer than 90,000 clones, of which roughly 90% are seen a single time; roughly 14% belongs to the top ten. V lost 0 bases to trimming and J lost 0 bases, with 5 bases between them. The CDR3 has 14 residues. Germline CDR1 and CDR2: SGHTS and YDEGEE. The origin of this receptor is a male donor with acute or convalescent COVID-19. This chain uses TRBV5-8 with TRBJ2-3; a weak D match, TRBD1 (5 bases). Material: peripheral blood. DNA of the CDR3: TGTGCCAGCAGCTTGGGACAGAGCACAGATACGCAGTATTTT. Translation gives CASSLGQSTDTQYF.